This T cell receptor beta chain was obtained from a study of cytomegalovirus exposure and HLA in healthy donors (dated by TCRdb to between 2016 and 2019). Regarding the complete study: In an earlier analysis of about 560 of the donors, approximately 300 Gb of sequence data and 117 million unique TCR beta sequences from 150 million to 200 million T cells were reported. To decide whether each TCR beta V gene segment behaved as functional or pseudogenic, an earlier analysis of fewer than 750 of the donors relied on high-throughput TCR beta sequencing. The number of donors typed differed by locus, with about 629-640 for A, B, C, DRB1 and DQB1, around 520 for DQA1, over 600 for DPA1, and approximately 470 for DPB1. The study aimed to test whether cataloging public T cell receptors could reveal signatures of past pathogen exposure. Across about 370 genotyped donors of the cohort, an average of about 200,000 unique TCR beta nucleotide sequences per donor were sequenced, and approximately 17% of those sequences were non-productive. Donor age, sex, ethnicity and CMV serostatus were compiled alongside the repertoire data. Rather than using new phenotypic data, the later analysis identified candidate immune exposures from TCR beta sequences and from how often those sequences occurred across donors. About 280 gigabases of sequencing data and around 80 million unique TCR sequences made up an early release that covered approximately 650 HLA-typed donors. In a later genetic analysis, genome-wide SNP genotypes for about 60% of the 666 donors were used, and that subset was treated as a discovery cohort. HLA typing covered class I and class II loci at four-digit resolution. Among the roughly 390 genotyped donors, approximately 77% belonged to the genetic ancestry cluster associated with self-reported Caucasian donors. All discovery cohort repertoires had been generated using a single sequencing platform. Roughly 5 DR-DQ haplotypes were handled as single units for association and clustering, since linkage in the cohort was strong. To study patterns of TCR occurrence, a later analysis re-analyzed previously published TCR beta repertoires from hundreds of donors and added high-resolution HLA genotyping. High-throughput TCR immunosequencing, statistical association of individual TCRs with disease status, and machine learning were combined to predict cytomegalovirus infection status. Besides the first cohort of 666 subjects, a separate validation cohort made up of 90 to 150 different subjects was used. The study used immunosequencing to profile the T cell repertoires of 666 subjects and linked those repertoires to cytomegalovirus serostatus.

Worth noting for this clone: Its antigen remains undetermined. Base qualities are missing; no much larger clone stands one base away.

Preparation of the library involved the immunoSEQ multiplex PCR assay. The multiplex PCR relied on a mix of 60 forward primers for TCR Vbeta segments and 13 reverse primers for TCR Jbeta segments. A multiplex PCR assay on genomic DNA amplified the CDR3 region of rearranged TCR beta genes. The Illumina HiSeq System was used to sequence the amplified TCR beta libraries as 87-base-pair reads. As for the authors' bioinformatics: Across the roughly 640 repertoires, a later analysis counted tens of millions of unique TCR beta chains, 9.5 million to 13 million of which were shared by at least two donors. Raw reads were error-corrected and collapsed into unique sequences by a nearest-neighbor algorithm in which closely related sequences were merged to remove PCR and sequencing errors. To assign V, D and J gene segments, CDR3 sequences were aligned to IMGT reference sequences. For a sequence to be retained, at least a six-nucleotide match to both a V gene segment and a J gene segment was required. A rearrangement was called productive if the CDR3 had no stop codons and remained in frame with V and J, and every other rearrangement was called non-productive. CDR3 was defined according to IMGT convention as the region running from the second conserved V-encoded cysteine to the conserved J-encoded phenylalanine. Sequences without an unambiguous match to a single V gene segment were excluded from the earlier analysis of almost 600 of the donors. In an earlier analysis of several hundred of the donors, a V segment was called functional when productive rearrangements were above 56.7%, and segregating when the standard deviation between donors exceeded 5%. A statistical classification framework was built for diagnosing cytomegalovirus status from the catalog of TCR beta chain sequences. V and J gene assignment, in a later analysis, came from comparing TCR nucleotide sequences with IMGT/GENE-DB human TR gene sequences. Using the TCRdist pipeline, a later analysis assigned CDR3 sequences along with most-parsimonious VDJ recombination scenarios. In a later analysis, each TCR beta chain was defined by its CDR3 amino acid sequence together with its V-gene family, and reads without a unique V-gene family were excluded. In a later analysis, approximately 590 highly shared, low-generation-probability nucleotide sequences were removed to address suspected cross-contamination and a sequencing artifact. In a later analysis, a clonal expansion index for each public chain was calculated from normalized within-repertoire ranks of inferred template counts. In a later analysis, generation probabilities were computed with a VDJ recombination model fitted to out-of-frame rearrangements, and the resulting probabilities were checked against IGoR. In a later analysis, TCR-TCR, TCR-HLA and TCR-CMV co-occurrence was scored with hypergeometric tests, and a repertoire-size bias correction was applied to TCR pairs. In a later analysis, false discovery rates were estimated by permuting HLA or CMV assignments 20 times. A later analysis grouped co-occurring TCRs with DBSCAN, adding TCRdist sequence similarity when clustering within HLA-allele-positive subsets. Repertoires with fewer than 30,000 or more than 120,000 public chains were left out of co-occurrence clustering, as were several repertoires with anomalous nucleotide sharing. Held by TCRdb, this immuneACCESS table contains in-frame sequences only and omits some clones. Under half of the omission traces to an unresolved V gene where checked; the cause of the rest is unknown. V, J and clone size derive from that table, while D and trimming were established from the DNA sequence. Here the sample has around 150,000 clones; approximately 80% occur a single time. The ten largest make up approximately 2.4% of the sample.

Summary of the overall study and its limitations: In vitro tests confirmed that three of the cytomegalovirus-associated TCR beta chains recognize cytomegalovirus antigens. Compared with the approximately 700-donor mean, donors in an Asian-associated ancestry cluster had fewer N-insertions in productive TCRs, according to a later genetic analysis. Sequencing depth was assumed to be roughly uniform across donors in the presence/absence analyses, though that assumption may not hold. When HLA alleles, especially DR and DQ, strongly co-occurred, attributing TCR associations to individual alleles was difficult. About 17 rarely observed V segments, including chromosome 9 orphons, were excluded from the earlier analysis of approximately 500 of the donors because counts were too low. The only immune exposure information available for the cohort was CMV serostatus. In an earlier analysis of about 600 of the donors, most TCR beta V segments appeared in productive rearrangements about 90% or about 30% of the time, broadly matching IMGT annotations. Linkage disequilibrium might explain the correlated functional status among segregating V segments, but an unknown experimental factor could not be excluded. The classifier was reported to diagnose cytomegalovirus status with high specificity and sensitivity in both the original cohort and the validation cohort. At a false discovery rate of 0.05, a later analysis linked about 16,000 TCR beta sequences to specific HLA alleles. The sequencing pipeline was judged likely to have produced a cluster of highly shared sequence variants as a technical artifact. A further reported finding was that TCR beta sequences accurately predicted the HLA-A and HLA-B alleles for most subjects in the first cohort. According to a later analysis, TCR association rates differed among HLA loci, with DRB1 alleles showing the most associated TCRs and HLA-C alleles showing the fewest. Several of the top co-occurrence clusters appeared to be linked to parvovirus B19, influenza, CMV and Epstein-Barr virus, according to a later analysis. In this cohort, only TCR beta chains were sequenced, and detectable features were limited by the absence of alpha or paired-chain data. Some IMGT-functional V segments, including TRBV6-2 and TRBV6-3, could not be told apart with the 87-base-pair reads, so those segments were excluded. Most TCR sequences were observed very rarely across donors, whereas some public TCRs were present in many individuals. Compared with equally common non-associated chains, HLA-associated TCR beta chains in a later analysis were more clonally expanded and had lower generation probabilities. According to the authors, the approach could potentially be generalized to other disease states and immunological phenotypes. The study gave a list of some 150 TCR beta chains associated with cytomegalovirus. In a later analysis, most CMV-associated TCR beta chains were found to appear HLA-restricted, with HLA associations seemingly driven largely by CMV exposure. An association between a missense DCLRE1C variant and V-gene and J-gene trimming of TCR beta chains was found in a later genetic analysis and replicated in an independent cohort. HLA typing was unavailable for some donors at each locus, so association tests used only the typed subset.

In total, roughly 670 healthy bone marrow donors made up the cohort. Cohort members were all nominally healthy when sampled, although unrecorded immune exposures were likely present. The donor tested CMV seropositive, placing the donor among the 310 or so seropositive members of the cohort. Every donor gave a peripheral blood sample, and the peripheral blood mononuclear cells from that sample were used for TCR beta sequencing. The Qiagen DNeasy Blood Extraction Kit was used to extract genomic DNA from the blood cell samples. The CDR3, cysteine through phenylalanine, is 13 amino acids long. Solely the CDR3 DNA is kept, with 39 bases framed from the first base. CDR1 SNHLY and CDR2 FYNNEI are derived from the germline V gene. Trimming removed 6 bases from V and 2 bases from J, leaving 10 bases between the germline ends.

Sequenced: PBMCs. The TCR comes from a woman in her thirties or forties in good health and CMV-seropositive. This receptor chain uses TRBV2 and TRBJ2-5; tentative D gene TRBD1, with 6 bases matching. The DNA is as follows: TGTGCCAGCAGGGAACAGGGTCAAGAGACCCAGTACTTC. The resulting protein is CASREQGQETQYF.